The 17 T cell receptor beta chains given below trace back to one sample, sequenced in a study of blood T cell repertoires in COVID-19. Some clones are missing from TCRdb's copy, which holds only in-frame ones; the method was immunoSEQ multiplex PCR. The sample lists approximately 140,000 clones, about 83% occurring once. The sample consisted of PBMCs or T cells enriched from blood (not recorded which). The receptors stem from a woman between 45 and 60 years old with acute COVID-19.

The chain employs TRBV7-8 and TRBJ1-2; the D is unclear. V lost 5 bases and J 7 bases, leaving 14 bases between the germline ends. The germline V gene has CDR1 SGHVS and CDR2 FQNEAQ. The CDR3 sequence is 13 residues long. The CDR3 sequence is CASSLPSSPGYTF. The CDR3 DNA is TGTGCCAGCAGCCTCCCGTCAAGCCCTGGCTACACCTTC.

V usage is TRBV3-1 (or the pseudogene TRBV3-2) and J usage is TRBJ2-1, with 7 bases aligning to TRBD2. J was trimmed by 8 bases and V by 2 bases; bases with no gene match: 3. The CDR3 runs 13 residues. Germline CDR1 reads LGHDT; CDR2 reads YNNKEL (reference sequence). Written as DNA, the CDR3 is TGTGCCAGCAGCCAAACAGCGGGGTATGAGCAGTTCTTC. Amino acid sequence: CASSQTAGYEQFF.

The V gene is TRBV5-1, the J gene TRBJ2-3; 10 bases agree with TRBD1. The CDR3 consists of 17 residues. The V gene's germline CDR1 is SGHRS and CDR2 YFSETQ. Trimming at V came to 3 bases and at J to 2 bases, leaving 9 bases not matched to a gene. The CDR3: CASSYGTGVTDTDTQYF. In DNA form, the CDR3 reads TGCGCCAGCAGCTACGGGACAGGGGTTACCGACACAGATACGCAGTATTTT.

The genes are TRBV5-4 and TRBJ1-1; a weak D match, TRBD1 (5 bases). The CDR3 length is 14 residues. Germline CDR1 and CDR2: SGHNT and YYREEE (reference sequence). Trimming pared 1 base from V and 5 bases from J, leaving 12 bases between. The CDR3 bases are TGTGCCAGCAGCTTGCCCGGGGAGGGGACTGAAGCTTTCTTT. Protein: CASSLPGEGTEAFF. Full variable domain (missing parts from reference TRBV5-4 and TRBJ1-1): ETGVTQSPTHLIKTRGQQVTLRCSSQSGHNTVSWYQQALGQGPQFIFQYYREEENGRGNFPPRFSGLQFPNYSSELNVNALELDDSALYLCASSLPGEGTEAFFGQGTRLTVV.

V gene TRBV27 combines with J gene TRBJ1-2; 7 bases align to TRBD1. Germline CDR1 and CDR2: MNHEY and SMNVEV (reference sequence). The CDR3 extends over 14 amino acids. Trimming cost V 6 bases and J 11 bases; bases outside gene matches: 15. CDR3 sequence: CASSPEGLTGYYTF. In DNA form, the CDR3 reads TGTGCCAGCAGCCCAGAAGGCCTGACAGGGTATTACACCTTC.

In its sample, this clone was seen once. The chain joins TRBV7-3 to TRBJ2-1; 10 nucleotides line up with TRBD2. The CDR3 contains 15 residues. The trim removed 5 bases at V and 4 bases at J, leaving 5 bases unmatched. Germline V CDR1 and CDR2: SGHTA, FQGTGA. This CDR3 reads CASSLLAGEYNEQFF. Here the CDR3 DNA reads TGTGCCAGCAGCCTCCTAGCGGGAGAGTACAATGAGCAGTTCTTC.

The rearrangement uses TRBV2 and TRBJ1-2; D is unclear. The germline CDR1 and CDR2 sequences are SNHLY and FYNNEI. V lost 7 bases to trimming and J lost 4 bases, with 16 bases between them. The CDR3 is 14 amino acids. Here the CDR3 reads CASTQSIARYGYTF. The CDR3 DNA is TGTGCCAGCACCCAATCCATAGCCCGCTATGGCTACACCTTC.

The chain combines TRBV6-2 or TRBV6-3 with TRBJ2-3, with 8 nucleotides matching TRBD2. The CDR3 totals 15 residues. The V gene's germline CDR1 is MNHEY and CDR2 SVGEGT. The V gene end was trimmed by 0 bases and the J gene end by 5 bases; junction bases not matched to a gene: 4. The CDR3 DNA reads TGTGCCAGCAGTTACTCCGAGCGGGAGATAGATACGCAGTATTTT. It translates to CASSYSEREIDTQYF.

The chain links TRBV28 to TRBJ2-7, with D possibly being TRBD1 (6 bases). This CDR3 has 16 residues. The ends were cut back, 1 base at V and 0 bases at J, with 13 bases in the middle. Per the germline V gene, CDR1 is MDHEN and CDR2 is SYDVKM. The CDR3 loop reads CASSLLSRDNSYEQYF. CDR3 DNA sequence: TGTGCCAGCAGTTTATTGTCTAGGGACAACTCCTACGAGCAGTACTTC.

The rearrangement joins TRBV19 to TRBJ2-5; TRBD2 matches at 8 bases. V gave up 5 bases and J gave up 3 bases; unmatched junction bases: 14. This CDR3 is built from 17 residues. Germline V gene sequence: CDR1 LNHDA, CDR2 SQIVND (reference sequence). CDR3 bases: TGTGCCAGTAGTCCCTCCTTCGGGGGGGTGGCAGAAGAGACCCAGTACTTC. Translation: CASSPSFGGVAEETQYF.

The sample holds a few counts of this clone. CDR3 nucleotides: TGTGCCGACCCGAAGCGGGACAAAAACATTCAGTACTTC. Its protein product is CADPKRDKNIQYF. The chain carries TRBV9 and TRBJ2-4; TRBD2 matches at 7 bases. The germline V gene encodes CDR1 SGDLS and CDR2 YYNGEE. Germline trimming cut 10 bases from V and 3 bases from J; bases unmatched to any gene: 7. This CDR3 spans 13 amino acids.

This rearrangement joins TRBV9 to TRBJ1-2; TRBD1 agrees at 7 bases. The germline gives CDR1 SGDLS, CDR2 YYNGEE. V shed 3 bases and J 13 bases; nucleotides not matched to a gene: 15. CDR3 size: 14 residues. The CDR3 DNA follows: TGTGCCAGCAGCGGTGCCGGGACAGCGGCCAAACCCACCTTC. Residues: CASSGAGTAAKPTF.

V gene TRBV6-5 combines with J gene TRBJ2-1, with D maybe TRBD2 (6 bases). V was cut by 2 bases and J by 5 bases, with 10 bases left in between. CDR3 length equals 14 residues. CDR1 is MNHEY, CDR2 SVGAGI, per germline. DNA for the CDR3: TGTGCCAGCAGTTACGTACTAGCAGACAATGAGCAGTTCTTC. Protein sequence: CASSYVLADNEQFF.

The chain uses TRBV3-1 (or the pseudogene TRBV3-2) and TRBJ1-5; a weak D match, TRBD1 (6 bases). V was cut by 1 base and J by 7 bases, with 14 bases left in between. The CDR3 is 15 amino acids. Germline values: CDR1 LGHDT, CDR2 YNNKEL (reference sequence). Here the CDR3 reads CASSQGWGGRQPQHF. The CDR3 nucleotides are TGTGCCAGCAGCCAAGGGTGGGGGGGCAGGCAGCCCCAGCATTTT.

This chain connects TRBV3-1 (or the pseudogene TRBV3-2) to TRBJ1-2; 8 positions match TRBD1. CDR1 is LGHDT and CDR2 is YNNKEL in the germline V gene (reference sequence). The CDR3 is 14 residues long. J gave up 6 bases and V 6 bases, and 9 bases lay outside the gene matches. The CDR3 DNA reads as TGTGCCAGCAGACGCGGACAGGGCGTGCATGGCTACACCTTC. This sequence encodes CASRRGQGVHGYTF.

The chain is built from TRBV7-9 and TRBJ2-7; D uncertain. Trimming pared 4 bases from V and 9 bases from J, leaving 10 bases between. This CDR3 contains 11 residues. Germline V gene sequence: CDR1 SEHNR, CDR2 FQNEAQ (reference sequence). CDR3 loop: CASSSGSTQYF. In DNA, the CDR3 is TGTGCCAGCAGCTCCGGGTCGACGCAGTACTTC.

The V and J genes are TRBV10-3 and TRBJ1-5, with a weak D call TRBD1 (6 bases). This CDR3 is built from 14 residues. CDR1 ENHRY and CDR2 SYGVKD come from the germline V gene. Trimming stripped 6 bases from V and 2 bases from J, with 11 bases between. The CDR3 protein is CAIRSGAGNQPQHF. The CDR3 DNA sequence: TGTGCCATCAGATCAGGGGCTGGCAATCAGCCCCAGCATTTT.